The sequence of this T cell receptor (beta chain) was determined in a study of T cell responses to AZD1222 COVID-19 vaccine (dated by TCRdb to 2020 to 2022). Notes on the research overall: A total of 233 trial participants underwent TCR sequencing, of whom about 210 received two doses of AZD1222 and 26 received two doses of the MenACWY control vaccine. Trial participants were enrolled into age subgroups of 18-55, 56-69 and 70-plus years, which contained around 150, 29 and 61 TCR-sequenced participants, respectively.

On this clone: Its specific antigen is unknown. No much larger clonotype is one base removed from it; base qualities were not supplied.

The cysteine opens and the phenylalanine closes a CDR3 of 15 amino acids. Only CDR3 DNA is held: 45 bases, read in frame from base 1. The germline V end is reduced by 4 bases and the J end by 6 bases; junction bases left unmatched: 8. The germline V gene (reference sequence) gives CDR1 as LNHDA and CDR2 as SQIVND. The CDR3 regions of human TCRbeta chains were analyzed by immunosequencing. The original pipeline was this. TCRs in the repertoires were compared against a reference library of SARS-CoV-2-specific TCRs that had been generated with the MIRA antigen-specificity platform. Breadth was defined as the fraction of unique TCRs that were SARS-CoV-2-associated. Depth was defined as the fraction of total T cells that were SARS-CoV-2-associated. Each spike-specific TCR was assigned to its reactive spike region and to a CD4 or CD8 class using the MIRA data. Log10-transformed breadth and depth values were compared by one-way ANOVA with Sidak's multiple comparisons tests. In its TCRdb copy, this immuneACCESS table keeps in-frame sequences only and misses some clones. Where compared with another copy, unresolved V genes explain less than half of these, and the others have no known cause. V and J calls and clone size follow that table, whereas D and trimming were derived from the DNA. The sample table shows 150,000 to 200,000 clones, and approximately 93% are seen once. Of the sample, 3% to 3.5% falls within the top ten clones.

The sample's time point label, in plain terms: about 28 days (+/-7) after the second vaccine dose. AZD1222 recipients with second doses at about 4 weeks or about 12 weeks were pooled, because spike-specific TCR depth and breadth did not differ between schedules. The vaccinee samples were drawn from two UK trials, COV001 and COV002, one of which was a single-blind randomized controlled phase 2/3 trial testing AZD1222 (ChAdOx1 nCoV-19) in healthy adults. For TCRbeta chain sequencing, PBMC samples were collected from trial participants at day 0 and at day 28 after the second dose. What the study reported, not specific to this receptor: Because no samples from the day 14 peak response were available, repertoires could be characterized only after the peak T cell response. The 56-69-year group was small, and its depth increase did not reach significance, likely because of low power. Vaccine-associated CD4 TCRs spanned the whole spike protein, with dominant responses in regions 160-218 and 743-854. Participants were mostly white British, with more females than males. The authors suggested clonal diversity may have been underestimated. A significant rise in spike-specific TCR breadth and depth was observed after two AZD1222 doses relative to day 0 and relative to MenACWY recipients. Conclusions about previously exposed vaccinees are limited because only six or seven AZD1222 recipients were SARS-CoV-2 seropositive at baseline. Epitopes outside the regions mutated in the B.1.351 and B.1.1.7 variants were reportedly recognized by nearly half of the unique spike-specific TCRs.

Material: peripheral blood, obtained 28 days after the second AZD1222 dose. This receptor was obtained from an adult who received the AZD1222 COVID-19 vaccine. Recombination connected TRBV19 to TRBJ2-2; 7 middle bases align to TRBD2. DNA sequence: TGTGCCAGTAGTAGGAGGGAGGGCCTGGCCGGGGAGCTGTTTTTT. Translated, it gives CASSRREGLAGELFF. Reference TRBV19 and TRBJ2-2 genes cover what lies past the CDR3, so the full variable domain is DGGITQSPKYLFRKEGQNVTLSCEQNLNHDAMYWYRQDPGQGLRLIYYSQIVNDFQKGDIAEGYSVSREKKESFPLTVTSAQKNPTAFYLCASSRREGLAGELFFGEGSRLTVL.